This TCR beta chain was captured by sequencing in a study of blood T cell repertoires in COVID-19. As for the study in general: COVID-19 samples collected from the United States, Italy and Spain covered acute and convalescent phases. Sample material is recorded as cDNA or gDNA derived from T cells, B-cell-depleted T cells, or PBMCs.

Germline V gives CDR1 SNHLY, CDR2 FYNNEI. The CDR3 has 13 residues. V was trimmed by 6 bases and J by 7 bases, leaving 12 bases between them. Original analysis: Cell counts per sample came from amplifying reference gene primers. The data were produced by immunoSEQ multiplex PCR, yet TCRdb's version contains in-frame clones alone and is incomplete. From that table come the V and J calls and clone size; the DNA was used to work out D and trimming. The sample holds 100,000 to 150,000 clones, roughly 83% seen once. This TCR came from a woman of 80 years or more with acute or convalescent COVID-19. The chain links TRBV2 to TRBJ1-4; the D is unclear. Sequencing input: peripheral blood. The CDR3 coding sequence is TGTGCCAGCAGCCTTACACGAGGTGAAAAACTGTTTTTT. Translated: CASSLTRGEKLFF.